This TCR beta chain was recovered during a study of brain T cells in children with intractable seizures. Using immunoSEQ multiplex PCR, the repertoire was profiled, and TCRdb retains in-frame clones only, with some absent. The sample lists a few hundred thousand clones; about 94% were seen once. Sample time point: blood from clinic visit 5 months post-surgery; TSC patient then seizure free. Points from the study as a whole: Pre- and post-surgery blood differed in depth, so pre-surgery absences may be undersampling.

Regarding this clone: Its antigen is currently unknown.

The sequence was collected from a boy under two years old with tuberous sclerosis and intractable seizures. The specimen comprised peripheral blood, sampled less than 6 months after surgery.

This chain's CDR3 is CASSWGQNEQFF. The CDR3 DNA is TGCGCCAGCAGCTGGGGACAAAATGAGCAGTTCTTC. V usage is TRBV5-1 and J usage is TRBJ2-1; D is perhaps TRBD1 (6 bases). V lost 3 bases to trimming and J lost 7 bases, with 8 bases between them. In germline, CDR1 is SGHRS, CDR2 YFSETQ. The CDR3 totals 12 residues.